This is a list of T cell receptor beta chains from one sample in a study of tumor and adjacent non-tumor tissue in lung cancer. Via MiXCR, TCRdb re-called the multiplex PCR reads, giving one row per CDR3 protein. The table has under 150,000 distinct CDR3 sequences, about 71% seen once. Sequences were obtained from lung tumor tissue. The receptors originated from a man between 60 and 75 years old with small cell lung cancer. CDR3s include the opening cysteine and the closing phenylalanine or tryptophan. A D gene is named only where the DNA matches it firmly. Size is stated for part of the rows, as once, few or many counts, or as a class when the clone is expanded.

j_gene: TRBJ1-3
d_gene: -
v_gene: TRBV11-1
abundance: once
CDR3nt: TGTGCCAGCAGTCCAACGGTTGAAGTTGTTACCACCATATATTTT
CDR3aa: CASSPTVEVVTTIYF

j_gene: TRBJ1-6
d_gene: -
v_gene: TRBV12-3/TRBV12-4
abundance: -
CDR3nt: TGTGTCAGCAGCTCAGAGTTTTCACCCCTCCACTTC
CDR3aa: CVSSSEFSPLHF

j_gene: TRBJ2-2
d_gene: TRBD2
v_gene: TRBV14
abundance: -
CDR3nt: TGTGCCAGCAGCCAAGGCCCCTCGAGCGGGAGGCGGACCGTGGAGCTGTTTTTT
CDR3aa: CASSQGPSSGRRTVELFF

j_gene: TRBJ2-2
d_gene: -
v_gene: TRBV30
abundance: once
CDR3nt: TGTGCCTGGGGCTGGGGGGAGCTGTTTTTT
CDR3aa: CAWGWGELFF

j_gene: TRBJ2-2
d_gene: -
v_gene: TRBV24-1
abundance: many
CDR3nt: TGTGCCACCAGTGGTCCGGTCGGCGGGGAGCTGTTTTTT
CDR3aa: CATSGPVGGELFF

j_gene: TRBJ1-2
d_gene: -
v_gene: TRBV6-5
abundance: -
CDR3nt: TGTGTCGCTAAAACGGTCACCGGGAGGAACTATGGCTACACCTTC
CDR3aa: CVAKTVTGRNYGYTF

j_gene: TRBJ2-2
d_gene: -
v_gene: TRBV2
abundance: -
CDR3nt: TGTGCCGGTAGTGTAAGGGGTGGCACCGGGGAGCTGTTTTTT
CDR3aa: CAGSVRGGTGELFF

j_gene: TRBJ1-4
d_gene: -
v_gene: TRBV20-1
abundance: -
CDR3nt: TGCAGTACTAGAGATCTGAACGACGAAAAACTGTTTTTC
CDR3aa: CSTRDLNDEKLFF

j_gene: TRBJ2-3
d_gene: -
v_gene: TRBV12-3/TRBV12-4
abundance: -
CDR3nt: TGTGCCAGCAAGGCTACAGATACGCAGTATTTT
CDR3aa: CASKATDTQYF

j_gene: TRBJ1-1
d_gene: TRBD1
v_gene: TRBV11-2
abundance: -
CDR3nt: TGTGTCAGCAGCCCCCAGACAGGGGCTGGCACTGAAGCTTTCTTT
CDR3aa: CVSSPQTGAGTEAFF

j_gene: TRBJ2-4
d_gene: TRBD1
v_gene: TRBV6-1
abundance: -
CDR3nt: TGTGCCAGCAGTGAAAGGACAGGCAAAAACGTTCAGTACTTC
CDR3aa: CASSERTGKNVQYF

j_gene: TRBJ2-5
d_gene: -
v_gene: TRBV6-1
abundance: -
CDR3nt: TGTGCCAGCAGGTACACCCCACAGAGGGCAACAGGGGAGACCCAGTACTTC
CDR3aa: CASRYTPQRATGETQYF

j_gene: TRBJ2-2
d_gene: TRBD2
v_gene: TRBV7-9
abundance: -
CDR3nt: TGTGCCAGCGCTAGCGGAAACACCGGGGAGCTGTTTTTT
CDR3aa: CASASGNTGELFF

j_gene: TRBJ2-5
d_gene: -
v_gene: TRBV11-3
abundance: -
CDR3nt: TGTGCCAGCAGCTTAGGGCAGGGCAGAGAGACCCGATACTTC
CDR3aa: CASSLGQGRETRYF

j_gene: TRBJ2-3
d_gene: -
v_gene: TRBV5-1
abundance: -
CDR3nt: TGCGCCAGCAGCTTGGAGGCTAGCAATCAGCCCCAGTATTTT
CDR3aa: CASSLEASNQPQYF

j_gene: TRBJ1-1
d_gene: -
v_gene: TRBV6-1
abundance: -
CDR3nt: TGTGCCAGCTCTGCCGTTATTGGCTCTGAAGCTTTCTTT
CDR3aa: CASSAVIGSEAFF

j_gene: TRBJ2-2
d_gene: -
v_gene: TRBV6-5
abundance: -
CDR3nt: TGTGCCAGCAGTTACTCGGACGGGGCGAAGACCGGGAAGCTGTTTTTT
CDR3aa: CASSYSDGAKTGKLFF

j_gene: TRBJ1-2
d_gene: TRBD1
v_gene: TRBV11-3
abundance: -
CDR3nt: TGTGCCAGCTGCCGAGGGACAGGGCTTGACGGCTACACCTTC
CDR3aa: CASCRGTGLDGYTF

j_gene: TRBJ1-1
d_gene: -
v_gene: TRBV6-6
abundance: -
CDR3nt: TGTACCAGCAGTTACTCAGTCAGAGGGGACACTGAAGCTTTCTTT
CDR3aa: CTSSYSVRGDTEAFF

j_gene: TRBJ1-2
d_gene: TRBD1
v_gene: TRBV29-1
abundance: medium-sized
CDR3nt: TGCAGCGTCGGTGGGGACAGCTATGGCTACACCTTC
CDR3aa: CSVGGDSYGYTF

j_gene: TRBJ2-3
d_gene: -
v_gene: TRBV20-1
abundance: many
CDR3nt: TGCAGCCTAACAGGGCATCGAGGGGCAGATACGCAGTATTTT
CDR3aa: CSLTGHRGADTQYF

j_gene: TRBJ1-5
d_gene: -
v_gene: TRBV29-1
abundance: once
CDR3nt: TGCATCGTTGCACAGGGTGGACAGCCCCAGCATTTT
CDR3aa: CIVAQGGQPQHF

j_gene: TRBJ2-3
d_gene: TRBD2
v_gene: TRBV20-1
abundance: -
CDR3nt: TGCAGTGCTACGACCGGGGCTAGCGGGAGGAGAGATATGCAGTATTTT
CDR3aa: CSATTGASGRRDMQYF

j_gene: TRBJ2-3
d_gene: -
v_gene: TRBV29-1
abundance: -
CDR3nt: TGCAGCGTTGTTGGTGGTATCACAGATACGCAGTATTTT
CDR3aa: CSVVGGITDTQYF

j_gene: TRBJ1-2
d_gene: TRBD1
v_gene: TRBV12-3/TRBV12-4
abundance: few
CDR3nt: TGTGCCAGCAGTTTAGCTTGGGACAGGGGAGACTATGGCTACACCTTC
CDR3aa: CASSLAWDRGDYGYTF

j_gene: TRBJ2-7
d_gene: -
v_gene: TRBV28
abundance: many
CDR3nt: TGTGCCAGCAGTTTATTGGGGCCGCACGAGCAGTACTTC
CDR3aa: CASSLLGPHEQYF

j_gene: TRBJ1-5
d_gene: TRBD1
v_gene: TRBV4-2
abundance: once
CDR3nt: TGTGCCAGCAGCCATGCGGGACAGTCTAATCAGCCCCAGCATTTT
CDR3aa: CASSHAGQSNQPQHF

j_gene: TRBJ2-2
d_gene: -
v_gene: TRBV11-1
abundance: -
CDR3nt: TGTGCCAGCAGCCTAGACGGGGCCTCCGGGGAGCTGTTTTTT
CDR3aa: CASSLDGASGELFF